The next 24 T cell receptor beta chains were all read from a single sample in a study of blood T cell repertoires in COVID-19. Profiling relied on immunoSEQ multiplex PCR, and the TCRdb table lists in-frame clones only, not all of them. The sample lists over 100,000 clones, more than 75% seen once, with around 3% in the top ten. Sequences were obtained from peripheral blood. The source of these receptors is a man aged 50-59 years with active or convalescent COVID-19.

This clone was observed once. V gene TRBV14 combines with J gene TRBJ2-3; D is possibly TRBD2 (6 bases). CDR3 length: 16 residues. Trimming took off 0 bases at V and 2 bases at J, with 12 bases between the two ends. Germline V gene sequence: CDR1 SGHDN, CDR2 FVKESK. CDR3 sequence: CASSQDHGGPTDTQYF. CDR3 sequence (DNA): TGTGCCAGCAGCCAAGATCACGGGGGTCCCACAGATACGCAGTATTTT.

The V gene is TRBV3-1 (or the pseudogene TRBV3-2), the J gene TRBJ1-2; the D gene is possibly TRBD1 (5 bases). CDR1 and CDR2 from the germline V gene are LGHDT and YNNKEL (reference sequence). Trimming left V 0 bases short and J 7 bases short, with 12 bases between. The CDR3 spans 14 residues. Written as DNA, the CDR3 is TGTGCCAGCAGCCAAGATACAGGTGCTGGTGGCTACACCTTC. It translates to CASSQDTGAGGYTF.

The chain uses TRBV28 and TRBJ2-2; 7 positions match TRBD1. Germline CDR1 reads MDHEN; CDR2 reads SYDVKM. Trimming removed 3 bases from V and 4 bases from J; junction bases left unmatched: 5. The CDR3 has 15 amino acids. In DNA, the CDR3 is TGTGCCAGCAGTTTCGACAGGGTGGCCACCGGGGAGCTGTTTTTT. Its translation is CASSFDRVATGELFF.

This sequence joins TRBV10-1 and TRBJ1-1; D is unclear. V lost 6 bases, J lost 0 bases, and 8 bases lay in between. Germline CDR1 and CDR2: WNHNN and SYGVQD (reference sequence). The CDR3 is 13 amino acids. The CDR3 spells CASRETVNTEAFF. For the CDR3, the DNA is TGCGCCAGCAGGGAGACGGTGAACACTGAAGCTTTCTTT.

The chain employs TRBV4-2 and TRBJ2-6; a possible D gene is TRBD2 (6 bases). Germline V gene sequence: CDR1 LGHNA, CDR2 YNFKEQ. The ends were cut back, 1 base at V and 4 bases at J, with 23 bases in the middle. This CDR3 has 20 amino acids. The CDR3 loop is CASSQVVGGLGVAGANVLTF. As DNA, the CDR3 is TGTGCCAGCAGCCAAGTAGTGGGGGGACTCGGGGTGGCCGGGGCCAACGTCCTGACTTTC.

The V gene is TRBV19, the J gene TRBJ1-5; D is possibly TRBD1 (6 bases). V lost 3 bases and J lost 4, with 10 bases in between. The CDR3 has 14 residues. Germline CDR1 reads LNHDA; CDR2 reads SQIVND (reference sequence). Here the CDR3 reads CASSIRDINQPQHF. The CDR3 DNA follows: TGTGCCAGTAGTATCCGGGACATAAATCAGCCCCAGCATTTT.

As DNA, the CDR3 is TGTGCCAGCAGCTTCGGGCAGGGTGGGGGCTACACCTTC. Its protein is CASSFGQGGGYTF. V and J are TRBV7-2 and TRBJ1-2; TRBD1 is a possible D gene (5 bases). The CDR3 covers 13 residues. CDR1 and CDR2 (germline): SGHTA, FQGNSA. The ends were cut back, 3 bases at V and 8 bases at J, with 13 bases in the middle. Using reference TRBV7-2 and TRBJ1-2 for the parts outside the CDR3, the full variable domain is GAGVSQSPSNKVTEKGKDVELRCDPISGHTALYWYRQSLGQGLEFLIYFQGNSAPDKSGLPSDRFSAERTGGSVSTLTIQRTQQEDSAVYLCASSFGQGGGYTFGSGTRLTVV.

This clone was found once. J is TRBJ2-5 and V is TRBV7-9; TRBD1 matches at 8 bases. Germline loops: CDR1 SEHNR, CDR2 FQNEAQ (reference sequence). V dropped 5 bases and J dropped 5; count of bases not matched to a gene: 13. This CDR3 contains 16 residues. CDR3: CASSPGTGQGKETQYF. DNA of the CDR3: TGTGCCAGCAGCCCGGGAACCGGACAGGGCAAGGAGACCCAGTACTTC.

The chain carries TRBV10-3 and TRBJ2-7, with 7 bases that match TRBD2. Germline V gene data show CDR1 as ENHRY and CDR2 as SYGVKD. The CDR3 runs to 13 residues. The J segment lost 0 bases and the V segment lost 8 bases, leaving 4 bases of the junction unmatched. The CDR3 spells CAIGREGSYEQYV. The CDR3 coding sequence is TGTGCCATCGGGAGGGAAGGCTCCTACGAGCAGTACGTC.

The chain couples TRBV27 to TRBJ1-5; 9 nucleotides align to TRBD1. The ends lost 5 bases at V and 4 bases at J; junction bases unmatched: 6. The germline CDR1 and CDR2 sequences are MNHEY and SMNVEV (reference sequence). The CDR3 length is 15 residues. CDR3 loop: CASSPGTGLNQPQHF. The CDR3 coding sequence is TGTGCCAGCAGTCCCGGGACAGGGCTTAATCAGCCCCAGCATTTT.

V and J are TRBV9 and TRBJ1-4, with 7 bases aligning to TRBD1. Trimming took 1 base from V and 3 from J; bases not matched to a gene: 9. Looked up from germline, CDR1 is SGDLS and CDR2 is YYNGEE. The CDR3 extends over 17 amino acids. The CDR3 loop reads CASSVSFPGQPNEKLFF. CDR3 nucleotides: TGTGCCAGCAGCGTAAGCTTTCCGGGACAGCCTAATGAAAAACTGTTTTTT.

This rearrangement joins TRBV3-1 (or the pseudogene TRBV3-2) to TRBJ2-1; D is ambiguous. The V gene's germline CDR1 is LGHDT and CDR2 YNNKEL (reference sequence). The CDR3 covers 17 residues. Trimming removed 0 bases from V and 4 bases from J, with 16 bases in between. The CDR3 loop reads CASSQDRRDLRYNEQFF. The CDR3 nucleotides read TGTGCCAGCAGCCAAGATAGGAGAGACCTTCGATACAATGAGCAGTTCTTC.

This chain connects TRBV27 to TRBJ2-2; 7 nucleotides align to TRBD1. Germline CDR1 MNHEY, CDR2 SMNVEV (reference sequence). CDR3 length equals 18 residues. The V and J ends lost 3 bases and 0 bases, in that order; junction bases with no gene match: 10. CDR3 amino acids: CASSLWPPDRANTGELFF. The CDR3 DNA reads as TGTGCCAGCAGTTTGTGGCCCCCTGACAGGGCGAACACCGGGGAGCTGTTTTTT.

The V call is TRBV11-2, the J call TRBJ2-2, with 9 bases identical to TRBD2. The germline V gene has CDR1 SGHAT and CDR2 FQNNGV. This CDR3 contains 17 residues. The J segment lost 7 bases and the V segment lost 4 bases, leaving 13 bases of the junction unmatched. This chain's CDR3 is CASSSVRRGGRGGELFF. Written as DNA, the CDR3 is TGTGCCAGCAGCTCAGTAAGGCGGGGGGGCCGCGGCGGGGAGCTGTTTTTT.

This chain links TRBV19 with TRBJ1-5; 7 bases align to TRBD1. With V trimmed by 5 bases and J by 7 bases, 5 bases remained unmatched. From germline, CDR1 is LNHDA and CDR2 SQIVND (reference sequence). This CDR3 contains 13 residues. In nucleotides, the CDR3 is TGTGCCAGTAGTCCCGACAGGGACCAGCCCCAGCATTTT. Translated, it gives CASSPDRDQPQHF.

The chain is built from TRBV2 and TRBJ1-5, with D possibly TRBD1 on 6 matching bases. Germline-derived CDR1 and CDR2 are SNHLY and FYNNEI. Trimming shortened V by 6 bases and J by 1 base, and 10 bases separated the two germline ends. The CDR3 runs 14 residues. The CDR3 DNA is TGTGCCAGCAGGATAACAGGGAGCAATCAGCCCCAGCATTTT. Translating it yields CASRITGSNQPQHF.

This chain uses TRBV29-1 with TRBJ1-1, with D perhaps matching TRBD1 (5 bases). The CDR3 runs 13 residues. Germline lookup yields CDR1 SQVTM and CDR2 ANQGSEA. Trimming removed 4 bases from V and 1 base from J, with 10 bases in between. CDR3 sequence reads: CSVAGSRNTEAFF. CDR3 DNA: TGCAGCGTTGCAGGGTCCAGGAACACTGAAGCTTTCTTT.

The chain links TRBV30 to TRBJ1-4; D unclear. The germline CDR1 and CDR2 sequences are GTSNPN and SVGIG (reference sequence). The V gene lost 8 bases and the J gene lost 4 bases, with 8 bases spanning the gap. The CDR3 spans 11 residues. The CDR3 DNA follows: TGTGCCACGGGATATAATGAAAAACTGTTTTTT. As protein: CATGYNEKLFF.

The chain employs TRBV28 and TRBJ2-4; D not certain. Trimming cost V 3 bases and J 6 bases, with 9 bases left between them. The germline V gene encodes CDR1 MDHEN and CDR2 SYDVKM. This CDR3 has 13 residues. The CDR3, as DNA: TGTGCCAGCAGTTTGGTCCAGGCAAACATTCAGTACTTC. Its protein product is CASSLVQANIQYF.

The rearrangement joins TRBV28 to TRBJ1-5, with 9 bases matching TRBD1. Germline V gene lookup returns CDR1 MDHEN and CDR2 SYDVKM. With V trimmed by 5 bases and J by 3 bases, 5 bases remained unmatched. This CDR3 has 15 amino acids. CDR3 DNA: TGTGCCAGCAGTCCCAGGACAGGGGCCAATCAGCCCCAGCATTTT. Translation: CASSPRTGANQPQHF. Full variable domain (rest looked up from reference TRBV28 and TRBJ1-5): DVKVTQSSRYLVKRTGEKVFLECVQDMDHENMFWYRQDPGLGLRLIYFSYDVKMKEKGDIPEGYSVSREKKERFSLILESASTNQTSMYLCASSPRTGANQPQHFGDGTRLSIL.

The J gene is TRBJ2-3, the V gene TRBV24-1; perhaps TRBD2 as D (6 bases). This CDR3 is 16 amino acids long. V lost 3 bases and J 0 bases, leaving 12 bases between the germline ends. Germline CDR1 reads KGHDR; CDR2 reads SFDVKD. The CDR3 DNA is TGTGCCACCAGTGATGGGGGGACGGCTAGCACAGATACGCAGTATTTT. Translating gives CATSDGGTASTDTQYF.

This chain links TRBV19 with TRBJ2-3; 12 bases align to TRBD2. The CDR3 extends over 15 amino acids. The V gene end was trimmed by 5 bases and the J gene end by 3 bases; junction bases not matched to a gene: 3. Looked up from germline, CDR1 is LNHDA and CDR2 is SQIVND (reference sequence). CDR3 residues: CASSSTSGGTDTQYF. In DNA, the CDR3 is TGTGCCAGTAGTTCTACTAGCGGGGGGACAGATACGCAGTATTTT.

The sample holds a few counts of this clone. CDR3 bases: TGTGCCAGCAGCTTAGTCCAAACATCCTACGAGCAGTACTTC. This encodes CASSLVQTSYEQYF. The genes are TRBV7-2 and TRBJ2-7; the D is unclear. The CDR3 is 14 residues long. Germline lookup yields CDR1 SGHTA and CDR2 FQGNSA. V dropped 1 base and J dropped 1 base, with 8 bases sitting between them.

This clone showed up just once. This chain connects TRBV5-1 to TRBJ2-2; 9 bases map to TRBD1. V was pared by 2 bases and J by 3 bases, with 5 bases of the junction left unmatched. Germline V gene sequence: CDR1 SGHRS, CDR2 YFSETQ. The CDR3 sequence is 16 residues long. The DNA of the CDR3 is TGCGCCAGCAGCTTCGGACAGGGGTTGGACACCGGGGAGCTGTTTTTT. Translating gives CASSFGQGLDTGELFF.